The present TCR beta chain was sequenced within a study of shared clonotypes between healthy human individuals. Here immunoSEQ multiplex PCR was the method, and the copy in TCRdb shows in-frame clones only, minus some. Here the sample spans approximately 2,300,000 clones, 92% being singletons. Trimming left V 3 bases short and J 0 bases short, with 9 bases between. The CDR3 extends over 15 amino acids. The germline CDR1 and CDR2 sequences are LNHDA and SQIVND (reference sequence). Donors were healthy HIV-negative adults without recently reported acute infections or vaccinations. Sequencing was done on a sample of naive CD4+ T cells from PBMCs. Subset meaning: CD45RA+ positively selected. The chain carries TRBV19 and TRBJ1-3; D not resolved. The sequence was obtained from a man aged 18 to 29 in good health. Some clones in this sample may be carry-over from other donors' samples. The CDR3 DNA reads as TGTGCCAGTAGTATGGTGGGCTACTCTGGAAACACCATATATTTT. This translates into CASSMVGYSGNTIYF.